Shown below are 15 T cell receptor beta chains from a single sample sequenced in a study of shared clonotypes between healthy human individuals. Some clones are missing from TCRdb's copy, which holds only in-frame ones; the method was immunoSEQ multiplex PCR. The table shows roughly 320,000 clones, with roughly 84% occurring only once. The specimen was memory CD8+ T cells sorted from blood. This sample's subset: CD45RO+ cells pooled with CCR7-negative TemRA cells. These receptors were collected from a man aged 18 to 29 in good health.

V and J are TRBV2 and TRBJ2-7, with a tentative D call TRBD2 (5 bases). Trimming pared 5 bases from V and 7 bases from J, leaving 24 bases between. CDR3 size: 16 residues. Germline-derived CDR1 and CDR2 are SNHLY and FYNNEI. The CDR3 region is CASSHLQASSAGEQYF. The CDR3 bases are TGTGCCAGCAGTCACCTTCAAGCCTCTTCGGCGGGTGAGCAGTACTTC.

V is TRBV4-3 and J is TRBJ2-5; weak D call: TRBD1 (6 bases). Germline V gene data show CDR1 as LGHNA and CDR2 as YSLEER. This CDR3 is 15 amino acids long. Trimming took 3 bases from V and 5 from J, leaving 16 bases between them. The CDR3 loop is CASSHYVGGYETQYF. The CDR3 DNA sequence: TGCGCCAGCAGCCACTATGTAGGGGGTTACGAGACCCAGTACTTC.

The chain links TRBV27 to TRBJ2-1; 12 positions agree with TRBD2. This CDR3 region has 16 residues. Germline assignment: CDR1 MNHEY and CDR2 SMNVEV (reference sequence). The trim removed 4 bases at V and 4 bases at J, leaving 5 bases unmatched. CDR3 nucleotide sequence: TGTGCCAGCAGTTCACTAGCGGGGGGACTATACAATGAGCAGTTCTTC. Translating gives CASSSLAGGLYNEQFF.

The chain has TRBV7-2 and TRBJ1-4; D uncertain. The V gene lost 1 base and the J gene lost 0 bases, with 12 bases spanning the gap. The CDR3 covers 17 residues. CDR1 and CDR2 from the germline V gene are SGHTA and FQGNSA. The CDR3 sequence: CASSLEILGATNEKLFF. In DNA, the CDR3 is TGTGCCAGCAGCTTAGAAATTTTGGGCGCAACTAATGAAAAACTGTTTTTT.

The V call is TRBV5-6, the J call TRBJ1-2; no definite D call. Germline lookup yields CDR1 SGHDT and CDR2 YYEEEE. Trimming shortened V by 0 bases and J by 0 bases, and 6 bases separated the two germline ends. The CDR3 has 14 residues. The CDR3 DNA follows: TGTGCCAGCAGCTTGGTCTCAGCTAACTATGGCTACACCTTC. It encodes CASSLVSANYGYTF.

The CDR3 spells CASSEWWNEQFF. As DNA, the CDR3 is TGTGCCAGCAGTGAATGGTGGAATGAGCAGTTCTTC. V is TRBV25-1 and J is TRBJ2-1; no clear D gene. The CDR3 totals 12 residues. Germline V gives CDR1 MGHDK, CDR2 SYGVNS. V lost 1 base and J 7 bases, leaving 5 bases between the germline ends.

V is TRBV10-1 and J is TRBJ2-7; D not certain. Looked up from germline, CDR1 is WNHNN and CDR2 is SYGVQD (reference sequence). The CDR3 contains 14 residues. The V and J ends lost 0 bases and 4 bases respectively, with 10 bases between them. CDR3 amino acids: CASSESWGRYEQYF. CDR3 sequence (DNA): TGCGCCAGCAGTGAGTCCTGGGGAAGGTACGAGCAGTACTTC.

This clone came up a few times. The chain's CDR3 is CASSTLDGRGGNTIYF. In DNA, the CDR3 is TGTGCCAGCAGTACTTTGGACGGCCGGGGGGGAAACACCATATATTTT. The chain employs TRBV27 and TRBJ1-3, with a weak D call TRBD1 (5 bases). CDR3 length: 16 residues. Germline lookup yields CDR1 MNHEY and CDR2 SMNVEV (reference sequence). V lost 5 bases and J 4 bases, leaving 18 bases between the germline ends.

About this clone itself: Other DNA sequences from this sample encode an identical CDR3 as well. This rearrangement joins TRBV18 to TRBJ2-1, with 9 bases fitting TRBD1. Germline values: CDR1 KGHSH, CDR2 LQKENI. The junction had 8 bases not matched to a gene; V was cut back by 3 bases and J by 8 bases. The CDR3 sequence is 15 residues long. CDR3 amino acids: CASSPTEGQGYEQFF. The DNA of the CDR3 is TGTGCCAGCTCACCGACAGAGGGACAGGGCTATGAGCAGTTCTTC. The whole variable domain, remainder taken from reference TRBV18 and TRBJ2-1, is NAGVMQNPRHLVRRRGQEARLRCSPMKGHSHVYWYRQLPEEGLKFMVYLQKENIIDESGMPKERFSAEFPKEGPSILRIQQVVRGDSAAYFCASSPTEGQGYEQFFGPGTRLTVL.

The chain employs TRBV9 and TRBJ2-3; D ambiguous. The CDR3 has 14 residues. The ends were cut back, 0 bases at V and 2 bases at J, with 7 bases in the middle. Germline CDR1 reads SGDLS; CDR2 reads YYNGEE. The CDR3 reads CASSVEGFTDTQYF. CDR3 nucleotides: TGTGCCAGCAGCGTAGAAGGCTTCACAGATACGCAGTATTTT.

The gene calls are TRBV7-9 and TRBJ2-5; D is uncertain. The CDR3 has 15 residues. Germline-derived CDR1 and CDR2 are SEHNR and FQNEAQ (reference sequence). V was clipped by 5 bases and J by 7 bases, with 20 bases between them. This CDR3 is CASSAHGRALGTQYF. CDR3 coding DNA: TGTGCCAGCAGCGCTCACGGTCGGGCCTTGGGGACCCAGTACTTC. Looking up the rest from reference TRBV7-9 and TRBJ2-5 gives the full variable domain: DTGVSQNPRHKITKRGQNVTFRCDPISEHNRLYWYRQTLGQGPEFLTYFQNEAQLEKSRLLSDRFSAERPKGSFSTLEIQRTEQGDSAMYLCASSAHGRALGTQYFGPGTRLLVL.

This clone was picked up one time. The chain recombines TRBV7-6 with TRBJ2-5; 8 bases are shared with TRBD2. CDR1 is SGHVS and CDR2 is FNYEAQ in the germline V gene. After removal of 5 bases from V and 5 bases from J, the junction contained 13 bases not matched to a gene. The CDR3 is 16 amino acids. The CDR3, as DNA: TGTGCCAGCAGCCCCCGACTAGCGCAAAGGTCGGAGACCCAGTACTTC. Its protein product is CASSPRLAQRSETQYF.

This clone showed up just once. The CDR3 sequence is CASSFVLETSTDTQYF. The CDR3 nucleotides read TGTGCCAGCAGCTTCGTACTAGAAACGAGCACAGATACGCAGTATTTT. The chain recombines TRBV5-4 with TRBJ2-3, with D possibly TRBD2 on 5 matching bases. The length of the CDR3 is 16 residues. Germline lookup yields CDR1 SGHNT and CDR2 YYREEE (reference sequence). The germline V and J ends were trimmed by 2 bases and 0 bases, with 13 bases remaining between them.

Details on this clone: Other DNA sequences within the sample encode an identical CDR3. This chain links TRBV5-1 with TRBJ2-1, with D possibly matching TRBD2 (7 bases). V was trimmed by 4 bases and J by 0 bases, leaving 17 bases between them. The CDR3 totals 17 residues. Germline-derived CDR1 and CDR2 are SGHRS and YFSETQ. The CDR3 DNA reads TGCGCCAGCAGCCTCGATCCCCGGGGGGCCTCCTACAATGAGCAGTTCTTC. Protein product: CASSLDPRGASYNEQFF.

The chain couples TRBV10-3 to TRBJ2-7; 10 nucleotides agree with TRBD2. V lost 6 bases to trimming and J lost 7 bases; unmatched junction nucleotides: 12. CDR3 length: 15 amino acids. Per germline, CDR1 ENHRY and CDR2 SYGVKD. CDR3 bases: TGTGCCATCAGCGATCTAGCGGGGGAGTCTGGGGAGCAGTACTTC. Residues: CAISDLAGESGEQYF.